This T cell receptor beta chain originates from a study of control samples from healthy donors and cancer patients. The method was immunoSEQ multiplex PCR; TCRdb's version includes in-frame clones alone and lacks a portion of them. The sample lists around 140,000 clones, roughly 92% seen once, with around 5.4% in the top ten. J gave up 1 base and V 7 bases, and 6 bases lay outside the gene matches. The CDR3 sequence is 15 residues long. Germline CDR1 is MNHEY and CDR2 is SVGAGI. The sequence came from a man between 18 and 29 years old in good health. The sequencing sample was made of blood. The V call is TRBV6-5, the J call TRBJ2-2, with TRBD2 matching 7 bases. The CDR3 DNA reads as TGTGCCAGCATAAAGTGGGGGGGGAACACCGGGGAGCTGTTTTTT. Its translation: CASIKWGGNTGELFF.